This T cell receptor beta chain is drawn from a study of STAT5B mutations in CD4+ large granular lymphocyte leukemia (dated by TCRdb to between 2021 and 2022). For context, the study as a whole: Among the healthy controls, the CDR3 'QG' motif was associated with a particular HLA allele. Flow cytometry performed on FACSCanto II or FACSVerse showed that the purified fractions had more than 95% purity among lymphocytes. TCRbeta repertoires of CD4+ T-cell large granular lymphocyte leukemia patients were compared with those of healthy blood donors. Broader findings and caveats from the paper: Data were not HLA-matched; higher clonality in CD4+ versus CD8+ T-LGLL could reflect the relatively small sample size. Compared with healthy CD4+ repertoires, CD4-sorted patient repertoires appeared more clonal, and this difference remained even after the putative leukemic clones were removed. TRBV06-family usage was enriched among the top patient clones (8/27) compared with healthy controls (2/35). The main leukemic clonotypes were found to be private to each patient, although approximately 26% of the main leukemic clonotypes were detected at low frequency in the non-leukemic repertoires of other patients.

The immunoSEQ assay at survey resolution was used to sequence TCRbeta rearrangements from genomic DNA. The authors processed their data as follows. In the TCR sequencing data, the smallest productive clonotype frequency that could be detected was 2.59 x 10-5. Only productive TCRbeta rearrangements, defined as complete and in-frame sequences, were included in the analyses. Sample clonality was computed as Simpson clonality in the immunoSEQ Analyzer version 3.0. Clones were grouped by frequency into very rare, small, medium, large (1-20%) or hyperexpanded (>20%) categories. Generation probabilities were estimated with OLGA 1.2.3, V-gene circos plots were made with VDJtools, specificities were searched in VDJdb, and CDR3 motifs were identified with GLIPH. Drawn from immuneACCESS, this table holds only the in-frame rearrangements with V and J called that TCRdb kept. Clones are partly lost; checked studies trace under half to an unresolved V gene and leave the rest unexplained. That table is the source of V, J and clone size, and D and trimming were worked out from the DNA. Present in this sample are some 40,000 clones, around 85% of which were seen just once. 0.3% to 0.45% of the sample is taken by the ten largest.

The healthy control group was made up of around 34 blood donors, and the Finnish Red Cross blood service supplied their buffy coats. All TCR-sequenced material derived from peripheral blood: patient blood samples and healthy donor buffy coats. Peripheral blood mononuclear cells were isolated by Ficoll-Hypaque gradient centrifugation. CD4+ cells were magnetically purified from the buffy coats of healthy controls. Genomic DNA was extracted with the Gentra Puregene Cell and Tissue kit and quantified on a Qubit 2.0 fluorometer. The germline ends are 8 bases apart after V is trimmed by 5 bases and J by 0 bases. CDR1 LNHDA and CDR2 SQIVND were looked up in the germline V gene (reference sequence). The CDR3 spans 14 residues, from the cysteine through the phenylalanine. The retained sequence is limited to the CDR3, 42 bases, with the frame set at the first base. A few counts support this clone. Its antigen is unknown. Within one base of it there is no much larger clone, and no base qualities were kept.

The TCR comes from a human donor in good health. The receptor chain draws on TRBV19 and TRBJ1-5, with the identity of the D gene unclear. Sequencing was performed on CD4+ T cells from blood buffy coats. The DNA reads TGTGCCAGTAGTCCCGGAGGTAGCAATCAGCCCCAGCATTTT. This codes for CASSPGGSNQPQHF.